This TCR beta chain was captured by sequencing in a study of a mutant IDH1 vaccine in newly diagnosed glioma. About this clone: Its antigen is unidentified.

This sample's time point: week 5, during vaccination. Mutant IDH1 20-mer peptide, at 300 ug, made up each vaccine dose, with topical imiquimod. The CDR3 covers 15 residues. The V gene's germline CDR1 is SGHVS and CDR2 FNYEAQ. V was cut by 0 bases and J by 4 bases, with 13 bases left in between. Libraries were prepared by immunoSEQ multiplex PCR; TCRdb keeps only in-frame clonotypes and omits some of them. The sample consists of around 58,000 clones, roughly four fifths of them appearing once. The material sequenced was PBMCs, taken from a glioma patient whose treatment included an IDH1 peptide vaccine. The TCR comes from a man aged 30 to 45 with glioma. This chain connects TRBV7-6 to TRBJ2-7, with D unresolved. CDR3 nucleotide sequence: TGTGCCAGCAGCTTAGCGCCCGGACGGGTTTACGAGCAGTACTTC. It codes for CASSLAPGRVYEQYF.